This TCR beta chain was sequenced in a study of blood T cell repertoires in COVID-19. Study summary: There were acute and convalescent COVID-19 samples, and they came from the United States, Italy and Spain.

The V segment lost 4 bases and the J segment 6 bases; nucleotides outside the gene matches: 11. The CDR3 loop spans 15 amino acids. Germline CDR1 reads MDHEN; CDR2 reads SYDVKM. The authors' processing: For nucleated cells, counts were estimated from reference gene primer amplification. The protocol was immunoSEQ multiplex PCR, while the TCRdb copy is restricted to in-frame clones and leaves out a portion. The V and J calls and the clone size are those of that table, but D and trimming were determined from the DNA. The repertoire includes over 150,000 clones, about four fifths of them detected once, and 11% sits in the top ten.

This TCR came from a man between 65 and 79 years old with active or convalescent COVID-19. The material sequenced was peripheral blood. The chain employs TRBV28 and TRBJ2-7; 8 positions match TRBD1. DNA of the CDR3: TGTGCCAGCAGTTACCCGGGACAGGCTCTTTCCGAGCAGTACTTC. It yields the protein CASSYPGQALSEQYF. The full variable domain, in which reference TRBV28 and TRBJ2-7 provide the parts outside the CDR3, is DVKVTQSSRYLVKRTGEKVFLECVQDMDHENMFWYRQDPGLGLRLIYFSYDVKMKEKGDIPEGYSVSREKKERFSLILESASTNQTSMYLCASSYPGQALSEQYFGPGTRLTVT.